What follows describes a single T cell receptor (beta chain). Germline-derived CDR1 and CDR2 are SGHRS and YFSETQ. This CDR3 has 15 amino acids. The ends lost 4 bases at V and 3 bases at J; junction bases unmatched: 2. These data belong to a study of blood T cell repertoires in COVID-19. This table comes from immunoSEQ multiplex PCR, and its TCRdb copy is limited to in-frame clones, with some not included. The sample consists of 250,000 or so clones, approximately 90% of them appearing once. The sequenced sample was PBMCs or T cells enriched from blood (not recorded which). The gene calls are TRBV5-1 and TRBJ2-1; 12 nucleotides align to TRBD2. The source is a man between 45 and 60 years old who had been exposed to COVID-19. The CDR3 DNA sequence: TGCGCCAGCAGCCCGACTAGCGGGAGCTACAATGAGCAGTTCTTC. Encoded protein: CASSPTSGSYNEQFF.